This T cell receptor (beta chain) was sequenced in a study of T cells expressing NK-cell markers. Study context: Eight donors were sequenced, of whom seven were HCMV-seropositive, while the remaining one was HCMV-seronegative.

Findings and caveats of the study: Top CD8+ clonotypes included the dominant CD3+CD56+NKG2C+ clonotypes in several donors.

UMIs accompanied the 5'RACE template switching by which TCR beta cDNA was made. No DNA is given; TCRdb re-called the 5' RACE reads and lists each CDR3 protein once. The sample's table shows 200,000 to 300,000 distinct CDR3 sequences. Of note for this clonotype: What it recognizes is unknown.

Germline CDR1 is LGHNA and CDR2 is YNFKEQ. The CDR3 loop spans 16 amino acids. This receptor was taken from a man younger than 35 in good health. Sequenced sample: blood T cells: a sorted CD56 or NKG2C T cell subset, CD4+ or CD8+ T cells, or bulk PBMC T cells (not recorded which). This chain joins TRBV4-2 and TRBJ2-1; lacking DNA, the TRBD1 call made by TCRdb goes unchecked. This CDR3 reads CASSQAPSASYNEQFF.